The 3 T cell receptor beta chains given below trace back to one sample, sequenced in a study of T cells expressing NK-cell markers. TCRdb reprocessed the 5' RACE reads, with one entry per CDR3 protein and no DNA. The sample has 120,000 to 150,000 distinct CDR3 sequences; the top ten hold about 12%. Sequenced sample: blood T cells: a sorted CD56 or NKG2C T cell subset, CD4+ or CD8+ T cells, or bulk PBMC T cells (not recorded which). These receptors were collected from a man younger than 30 in good health.

The chain couples TRBV13 to TRBJ1-1; TCRdb indicates TRBD1, and absent DNA this call remains unverified. Germline lookup yields CDR1 PRHDT and CDR2 FYEKMQ (reference sequence). The CDR3 consists of 13 residues. CDR3 protein: CASPVDGQGEAFF.

The CDR3: CAKGKGETQYF. V usage is TRBV21-1 and J usage is TRBJ2-5; with no DNA, the TCRdb D assignment of TRBD1 cannot be verified. TRBV21-1 is labeled a pseudogene. The CDR3 length is 11 residues.

The chain has TRBV2 and TRBJ2-1; TCRdb gives TRBD1 as the D gene, but with no DNA this cannot be confirmed. The CDR3 has 13 amino acids. Germline V gene data show CDR1 as SNHLY and CDR2 as FYNNEI. The CDR3 spells CASSEVPGYEQFF.